These T cell receptor beta chains were read from a single sample in a study of T-cell memory formation after mild COVID-19. TCRdb analysed the 5' RACE reads with MiXCR anew, one entry per CDR3 protein. The repertoire has some 250,000 distinct CDR3 sequences, about a sixth of them found once; the top ten carry under 30%. Sequencing was performed on PBMCs or a T cell subset sorted from them (not recorded which). Source of these receptors: a man between 18 and 29 years old who had mild COVID-19 (a few samples of this study predate the infection). Cell type and time point are not known. CDR3s include the opening cysteine and the closing phenylalanine or tryptophan. The D gene is left open where the match is weak. Clone size is shown for a subset of rows, as once, few, many or a class of expanded clone.

-	TRBV12-3/TRBV12-4	many	TRBJ2-5	TGTGCCAGCGCAAGGGGGATTCCAGAGACCCAGTACTTC	CASARGIPETQYF
TRBD1	TRBV12-5	-	TRBJ2-5	TGTGCTAGTGGTCCAGAGACAGGGGAGGAGACCCAGTACTTC	CASGPETGEETQYF
TRBD2	TRBV7-2	-	TRBJ2-3	TGTGCCAGCAGCCCTTGGGCTAGCGGGGGGGCTGGCACAGATACGCAGTATTTT	CASSPWASGGAGTDTQYF
-	TRBV20-1	many	TRBJ2-1	TGCAGTGCTAGTTACCATCCCCGGGGTGAGCAGTTCTTC	CSASYHPRGEQFF
-	TRBV7-9	few	TRBJ2-3	TGTGCCAGCAGCCCAACGGCCAGCACAGATACGCAGTATTTT	CASSPTASTDTQYF
TRBD2	TRBV4-1	few	TRBJ2-3	TGCGCCAGCAGCCAAGCCTCTCGACTAGCGGGGGGCACAGATACGCAGTATTTT	CASSQASRLAGGTDTQYF
TRBD2	TRBV12-3/TRBV12-4	few	TRBJ2-2	TGTGCCAGCAGTTCTCTAGCGGGGGGAACCGGGGAGCTGTTTTTT	CASSSLAGGTGELFF
-	TRBV11-3	few	TRBJ2-1	TGTGCCAGCAGCTTAGCCCCGCAGAGGGGGCAGTTCTTC	CASSLAPQRGQFF
TRBD1	TRBV7-9	-	TRBJ1-5	TGTGCCAGCAGCTTAGGGCGACGCGGACAGGGAGGGGGCAATCAGCCCCAGCATTTT	CASSLGRRGQGGGNQPQHF
-	TRBV7-6	many	TRBJ1-5	TGTGCCAGCAGCTTAGAGGGGAGGGGGGCCCAGCATTTT	CASSLEGRGAQHF
-	TRBV7-6	-	TRBJ2-4	TGTGCCAGCAGCTTAGGTAGGGGCGGGGAGAACATTCAGTACTTC	CASSLGRGGENIQYF
TRBD2	TRBV24-1	-	TRBJ2-1	TGTGCCACCAGTACGAGCGGGGCGGATCAGTTCTTC	CATSTSGADQFF
-	TRBV3-1	-	TRBJ1-2	TGTGCCAGCAGCCAAGATCGGGCCGGCCTATATGGCTACACCTTC	CASSQDRAGLYGYTF
TRBD2	TRBV7-6	-	TRBJ2-1	TGTGCCAGCAGCTCTTTCTGGCGGGGGGGCGAGTATGAGCAGTTCTTC	CASSSFWRGGEYEQFF
-	TRBV3-1	-	TRBJ2-3	TGTGCCAGCAGCCACAATGGCAGGGCAGATACGCAGTATTTT	CASSHNGRADTQYF
-	TRBV5-1	-	TRBJ1-1	TGCGCCAGCAGCACGGACCCGAACACTGAAGCTTTCTTT	CASSTDPNTEAFF
-	TRBV5-1	many	TRBJ1-1	TGCGCCAGCAGCTGGGGCTGGGGGACTGAAGCTTTCTTT	CASSWGWGTEAFF
-	TRBV2	once	TRBJ2-1	TGTGCCAGCAGGGGACTCTCCTACAATGAGCAGTTCTTC	CASRGLSYNEQFF
-	TRBV25-1	many	TRBJ1-6	TGTGCCAGCAGGCGAGGCACTGATTCACCCCTCCACTTT	CASRRGTDSPLHF
TRBD2	TRBV4-1	-	TRBJ2-2	TGCGCCAGCAGCCAGTTTTTGGCGGGGGGGCACACCGGGGAGCTGTTTTTT	CASSQFLAGGHTGELFF
TRBD1	TRBV18	few	TRBJ1-5	TGTGCCAGCTCACCGGGGCAGGGGGCCCATCAGCCCCAGCATTTT	CASSPGQGAHQPQHF
-	TRBV11-2	-	TRBJ2-7	TGTGCCAGCAGCTCGCCCGGCGCAGGGAGCTCCTACGAGCAGTACTTC	CASSSPGAGSSYEQYF
-	TRBV2	few	TRBJ1-1	TGTGCCAGCATGGGGGCAAACGGGCCTGAAGCTTTCTTT	CASMGANGPEAFF
-	TRBV12-3/TRBV12-4	once	TRBJ1-2	TGTGCCAGCAGTTTTCTCATCGTGGGGGGCTACACCTTC	CASSFLIVGGYTF
-	TRBV5-5	-	TRBJ1-6	TGTGCCAGCAGCCGGATCGGGACGGATGGGTCACCCCTCCACTTT	CASSRIGTDGSPLHF
TRBD2	TRBV10-3	few	TRBJ2-5	TGTGCCATCAGTGAGTCGACGGGGGGTCAAGAGACCCAGTACTTC	CAISESTGGQETQYF
-	TRBV10-3	few	TRBJ1-4	TGTGCCATCAGTGGCGCAGCAGATACAAATAGGCTGTTTTTT	CAISGAADTNRLFF
-	TRBV5-1	few	TRBJ2-3	TGCGCCAGCAGCTTGGAGGTTGAAAGATACACAGATACGCAGTATTTT	CASSLEVERYTDTQYF
-	TRBV18	-	TRBJ2-6	TGTGCCAGCTCACCGATGCCCCCCAGGGCTGGGGCCAACGTCCTGACTTTC	CASSPMPPRAGANVLTF
-	TRBV4-2	-	TRBJ1-2	TGTGCCAGCAGCCAAGATCTCGGGGGTAACTATGGCTACACCTTC	CASSQDLGGNYGYTF
TRBD2	TRBV7-2	few	TRBJ2-1	TGTGCCAGCAGCCGTCAGCGGGGGCCCAATGAGCAGTTCTTC	CASSRQRGPNEQFF
TRBD1	TRBV4-1	many	TRBJ2-2	TGCGCCAGCAGCGAGACAGGGTTAACCGGGGAGCTGTTTTTT	CASSETGLTGELFF
-	TRBV5-1	-	TRBJ1-1	TGCGCCAGCAGTTCCGCGGGTCGAAACACTGAAGCTTTCTTT	CASSSAGRNTEAFF
TRBD2	TRBV9	few	TRBJ2-1	TGTGCCAGCAGCGCGCGGGGGGGCCTCTACAATGAGCAGTTCTTC	CASSARGGLYNEQFF
-	TRBV29-1	few	TRBJ1-4	TGCAGCGTCCGCGGGGGCATGAACGAAAAACTGTTTTTT	CSVRGGMNEKLFF
TRBD1	TRBV2	few	TRBJ1-5	TGTGCCAGTAGACAGGGGGGTCAGCCCCAGCATTTT	CASRQGGQPQHF
-	TRBV6-5	-	TRBJ1-2	TGTGCCAGCAGTCGCCGGGCCGAACCTTCTAACTATGGCTACACCTTC	CASSRRAEPSNYGYTF
TRBD1	TRBV15	-	TRBJ2-2	TGTGCCACCGGGACAGGGCTGAGCGGGGAGCTGTTTTTT	CATGTGLSGELFF
-	TRBV24-1	few	TRBJ2-7	TGTGCCACCCGCTCAAGGGGCTGTAGCGAGCAGTACTTC	CATRSRGCSEQYF
TRBD1	TRBV6-5	-	TRBJ1-2	TGTGCCAGCAGTTACGGTTCAGGGGGCGACGGCTACACCTTC	CASSYGSGGDGYTF
-	TRBV14	few	TRBJ2-5	TGTGCCAGCAGCCAAGTATGGGGGTTCGGGAGTCGAGAGACCCAGTACTTC	CASSQVWGFGSRETQYF
-	TRBV4-3	many	TRBJ2-1	TGCGCCAGCAGCCAAGATATAAGGGTAAATGAGCAGTTCTTC	CASSQDIRVNEQFF
-	TRBV7-9	many	TRBJ2-3	TGTGCCAGCAGCCCGGGCGGACAAGCGTTCACAGATACGCAGTATTTT	CASSPGGQAFTDTQYF
-	TRBV15	-	TRBJ1-1	TGTGCCACCAGCAGAGATCTTTGGGTGAACACTGAAGCTTTCTTT	CATSRDLWVNTEAFF
-	TRBV6-2/TRBV6-3	-	TRBJ1-2	TGTGCCAGCAAAGAACATGGCTATCTGGACTATGGCTACACCTTC	CASKEHGYLDYGYTF
-	TRBV3-1	-	TRBJ2-7	TGTGCCAGCAGCCAAGATAAACGGGACGGAGACTACGAGCAGTACTTC	CASSQDKRDGDYEQYF
-	TRBV6-6	few	TRBJ1-4	TGTGCCAGCAGTTACGGGCAGAGAAGAGCAACTAATGAAAAACTGTTTTTT	CASSYGQRRATNEKLFF
-	TRBV12-3/TRBV12-4	-	TRBJ1-5	TGTGCCAGCAGGGCGGACTATAGCAATCAGCCCCAGCATTTT	CASRADYSNQPQHF
-	TRBV7-9	-	TRBJ2-1	TGTGCCAGCAGCTTAGCGGGGGAAGGTTGGTACAATGAGCAGTTCTTC	CASSLAGEGWYNEQFF
TRBD2	TRBV7-2	-	TRBJ2-1	TGTGCCAGCGGGTTTAGCGGGGGCCGCTACAATGAGCAGTTCTTC	CASGFSGGRYNEQFF
-	TRBV5-1	many	TRBJ1-1	TGTGCCAGCAGCCTACCGGGTTTGAACACTGAAGCTTTCTTT	CASSLPGLNTEAFF
-	TRBV12-3/TRBV12-4	few	TRBJ2-3	TGTGCCAGCAGGCCCGGGCGCGGTAGCACAGATACGCAGTATTTT	CASRPGRGSTDTQYF
-	TRBV7-6	few	TRBJ2-1	TGTGCCAGCAGCTTAGGGGCCCCGGCTGAGCAGTTCTTC	CASSLGAPAEQFF